The next 20 T cell receptor beta chains were all read from a single sample in a study of OX40 agonist ivuxolimab in advanced cancers. This table comes from immunoSEQ multiplex PCR, and its TCRdb copy is limited to in-frame clones, with some not included. The data contain tens of thousands of clones, around 87% of them singletons. This sample comprised CD4+ or CD8+ T cells sorted from blood, obtained in a trial of the OX40 agonist ivuxolimab. The receptors were gathered from an adult with an advanced solid tumor such as melanoma, head and neck, liver or kidney cancer.

This sequence joins TRBV5-1 and TRBJ1-2, with 7 positions matching TRBD1. Trimming at V came to 4 bases and at J to 3 bases, leaving 9 bases not matched to a gene. Germline V gene sequence: CDR1 SGHRS, CDR2 YFSETQ. CDR3 length: 15 amino acids. The CDR3 loop is CASSPGGVGYYGYTF. The CDR3 DNA follows: TGCGCCAGCAGCCCAGGGGGGGTCGGTTACTATGGCTACACCTTC.

J is TRBJ2-2 and V is TRBV7-2, with TRBD1 matching 9 bases. This CDR3 contains 15 residues. The germline gives CDR1 SGHTA, CDR2 FQGNSA. V trimming: 5 bases; J trimming: 7 bases; junction bases outside the gene matches: 8. This chain's CDR3 is CASSGIQGANGELFF. The CDR3 DNA reads as TGTGCCAGCAGCGGGATACAGGGGGCTAACGGGGAGCTGTTTTTT. The variable domain in full, completed from reference TRBV7-2 and TRBJ2-2, reads GAGVSQSPSNKVTEKGKDVELRCDPISGHTALYWYRQSLGQGLEFLIYFQGNSAPDKSGLPSDRFSAERTGGSVSTLTIQRTQQEDSAVYLCASSGIQGANGELFFGEGSRLTVL.

The rearrangement links TRBV20-1 to TRBJ1-1, with D unresolved. The ends were cut back, 2 bases at V and 11 bases at J, with 12 bases in the middle. This CDR3 contains 11 residues. Germline V lookup: CDR1 DFQATT, CDR2 SNEGSKA (reference sequence). The CDR3 is CSARLRGTAFF. Here the CDR3 DNA reads TGCAGTGCTAGACTTCGAGGTACGGCTTTCTTT.

The chain carries TRBV7-2 and TRBJ1-1; 7 bases match TRBD1. J was trimmed by 1 base and V by 4 bases; bases with no gene match: 6. The CDR3 consists of 15 residues. Per the germline V gene, CDR1 is SGHTA and CDR2 is FQGNSA. The CDR3: CASSYDRVGNTEAFF. In nucleotides, the CDR3 is TGTGCCAGCAGCTACGACAGGGTGGGGAACACTGAAGCTTTCTTT.

This chain connects TRBV10-2 to TRBJ1-6; no definite D call. Germline V lookup: CDR1 WSHSY, CDR2 SAAADI. The CDR3 runs 13 residues. V was cut by 7 bases and J by 5 bases, with 9 bases left in between. The CDR3 coding sequence is TGCGCCAGCACTCCATCCAATAATTCACCCCTCCACTTT. Translating gives CASTPSNNSPLHF.

The chain has TRBV6-5 and TRBJ1-6, with D maybe TRBD1 (6 bases). V was pared by 6 bases and J by 9 bases, with 15 bases between. Germline V gene lookup returns CDR1 MNHEY and CDR2 SVGAGI. The CDR3 runs 14 residues. CDR3 residues: CASRPRGQSSPLHF. CDR3 bases: TGTGCCAGCAGACCGCGGGGGCAGAGTTCACCCCTCCACTTT.

As concerns this clone: Different DNA sequences within this sample yield the same CDR3. The V call is TRBV14, the J call TRBJ2-7; D might be TRBD2 (5 bases). CDR3 length equals 16 residues. The ends were cut back, 0 bases at V and 1 base at J, with 13 bases in the middle. The germline CDR1 and CDR2 sequences are SGHDN and FVKESK. For the CDR3, the DNA is TGTGCCAGCAGCCAAGATCTGGCGGGCTCTTCCTACGAGCAGTACTTC. Its protein product is CASSQDLAGSSYEQYF. Supplemented by reference TRBV14 and TRBJ2-7, the full variable domain reads EAGVTQFPSHSVIEKGQTVTLRCDPISGHDNLYWYRRVMGKEIKFLLHFVKESKQDESGMPNNRFLAERTGGTYSTLKVQPAELEDSGVYFCASSQDLAGSSYEQYFGPGTRLTVT.

The chain uses TRBV6-1 and TRBJ2-7; 10 bases map to TRBD2. Germline V gene lookup returns CDR1 MNHNS and CDR2 SASEGT. The CDR3 has 16 residues. V shed 0 bases, J shed 0 bases, and the junction held 2 bases outside the gene matches. CDR3 DNA sequence: TGTGCCAGCAGTGAAGCACTAGCGGGGTACTCCTACGAGCAGTACTTC. This encodes CASSEALAGYSYEQYF.

The sample holds one count of this clone. The chain joins TRBV4-3 to TRBJ1-3; D uncertain. The CDR3 consists of 14 residues. The germline V gene encodes CDR1 LGHNA and CDR2 YSLEER. The germline V and J ends were trimmed by 5 bases and 0 bases, with 8 bases remaining between them. In DNA form, the CDR3 reads TGCGCCAGCAGCGACGGAAGCTCTGGAAACACCATATATTTT. Residues: CASSDGSSGNTIYF.

This rearrangement joins TRBV7-2 to TRBJ2-7; 9 nucleotides agree with TRBD2. After removal of 5 bases from V and 2 bases from J, the junction contained 10 bases not matched to a gene. Germline V gene lookup returns CDR1 SGHTA and CDR2 FQGNSA. This CDR3 has 16 amino acids. The CDR3 spells CASSPNRRLAAYEQYF. CDR3 nucleotides: TGTGCCAGCAGCCCCAACCGACGACTAGCGGCCTACGAGCAGTACTTC.

This clone appeared a single time. The V and J genes are TRBV12-5 and TRBJ2-7; possibly TRBD1 for D (6 bases). In germline, CDR1 is LGHNT, CDR2 FRNRAP. The V gene lost 1 base and the J gene lost 2 bases, with 9 bases spanning the gap. The CDR3 length is 14 residues. The CDR3 coding sequence is TGTGCTAGTGGTTTGGGCCAGGGGACCTACGAGCAGTACTTC. Translating gives CASGLGQGTYEQYF.

The chain is built from TRBV5-6 and TRBJ2-7; TRBD1 matches at 10 bases. Trimming cost V 4 bases and J 5 bases; bases outside gene matches: 9. The CDR3 contains 15 residues. CDR1 and CDR2 from the germline V gene are SGHDT and YYEEEE. CDR3 nucleotides: TGTGCCAGCAGCCCTGACCGGGACAGGGGAGACGAGCAGTACTTC. It is translated as CASSPDRDRGDEQYF.

This clone showed up just once. V and J are TRBV5-6 and TRBJ1-6, with D uncertain. CDR3 size: 14 residues. The V and J ends lost 0 bases and 6 bases respectively, with 7 bases between them. Germline CDR1 reads SGHDT; CDR2 reads YYEEEE. CDR3 amino acids: CASSLGAINSPLHF. DNA of the CDR3: TGTGCCAGCAGCTTGGGAGCGATTAATTCACCCCTCCACTTT.

The J gene is TRBJ2-7, the V gene TRBV5-1, with D perhaps matching TRBD2 (6 bases). The V gene's germline CDR1 is SGHRS and CDR2 YFSETQ. V was shortened by 5 bases and J by 3 bases, with 15 bases between the two germline ends. This CDR3 region has 14 residues. CDR3: CASRSGGTGYEQYF. The CDR3 DNA is TGCGCCAGCAGGTCCGGGGGAACGGGCTACGAGCAGTACTTC.

This sequence joins TRBV2 and TRBJ2-7, with unresolved D. V was clipped by 2 bases and J by 2 bases, with 7 bases between them. The CDR3 has 13 amino acids. CDR1 and CDR2 (germline): SNHLY, FYNNEI. CDR3 residues: CASSEHLAYEQYF. DNA for the CDR3: TGTGCCAGCAGTGAACACCTAGCCTACGAGCAGTACTTC. Full variable domain (missing parts from reference TRBV2 and TRBJ2-7): EPEVTQTPSHQVTQMGQEVILRCVPISNHLYFYWYRQILGQKVEFLVSFYNNEISEKSEIFDDQFSVERPDGSNFTLKIRSTKLEDSAMYFCASSEHLAYEQYFGPGTRLTVT.

V usage is TRBV14 and J usage is TRBJ1-5; D uncertain. The CDR3 is 13 residues long. Trimming pared 1 base from V and 3 bases from J, leaving 4 bases between. The germline V gene has CDR1 SGHDN and CDR2 FVKESK. The CDR3 DNA follows: TGTGCCAGCAGCCAAGGCCTCAATCAGCCCCAGCATTTT. Translation: CASSQGLNQPQHF.

This clone has a single count. The J gene is TRBJ2-1, the V gene TRBV5-1; 9 bases align to TRBD2. This CDR3 is 19 amino acids long. Germline V gene lookup returns CDR1 SGHRS and CDR2 YFSETQ. V shed 0 bases and J 0 bases; nucleotides not matched to a gene: 10. The CDR3 spells CASSLGRWLAGTSYNEQFF. In DNA form, the CDR3 reads TGCGCCAGCAGCTTGGGTCGGTGGCTAGCGGGGACCTCCTACAATGAGCAGTTCTTC.

The chain has TRBV4-3 and TRBJ2-3, with TRBD1 identical over 8 bases. The CDR3 has 15 amino acids. The V segment lost 0 bases and the J segment 5 bases; nucleotides outside the gene matches: 4. Per germline, CDR1 LGHNA and CDR2 YSLEER. The CDR3 coding sequence is TGCGCCAGCAGCCAAGATGACAGGGGAGGAGATACGCAGTATTTT. It codes for CASSQDDRGGDTQYF.

This clone came up a few times. This chain connects TRBV10-3 to TRBJ1-4, with 9 bases matching TRBD1. The CDR3 runs 13 residues. CDR1 and CDR2 from the germline V gene are ENHRY and SYGVKD. Trimming at V came to 6 bases and at J to 7 bases, leaving 3 bases not matched to a gene. The CDR3 DNA follows: TGTGCCATCAGCCCGGGACAGGGTGAAAAACTGTTTTTT. It specifies CAISPGQGEKLFF.

This sequence joins TRBV6-1 and TRBJ1-5; 9 nucleotides agree with TRBD1. J was trimmed by 11 bases and V by 5 bases; bases with no gene match: 10. The length of the CDR3 is 14 residues. Germline V gene data show CDR1 as MNHNS and CDR2 as SASEGT. The CDR3: CASSLTGGPRAQHF. The CDR3 bases are TGTGCCAGCAGTTTAACAGGGGGCCCTAGGGCCCAGCATTTT.